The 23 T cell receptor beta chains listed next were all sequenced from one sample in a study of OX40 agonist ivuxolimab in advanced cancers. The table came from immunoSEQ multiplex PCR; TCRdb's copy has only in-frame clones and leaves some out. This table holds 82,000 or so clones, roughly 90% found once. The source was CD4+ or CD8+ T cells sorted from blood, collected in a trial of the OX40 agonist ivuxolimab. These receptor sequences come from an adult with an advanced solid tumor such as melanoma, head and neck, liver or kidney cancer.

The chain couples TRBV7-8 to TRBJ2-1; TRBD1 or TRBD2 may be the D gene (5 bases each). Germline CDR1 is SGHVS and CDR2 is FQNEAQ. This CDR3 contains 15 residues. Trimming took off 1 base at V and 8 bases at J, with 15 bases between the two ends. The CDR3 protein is CASSLVGEPSYEQFF. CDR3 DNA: TGTGCCAGCAGCTTAGTGGGGGAACCGAGTTATGAGCAGTTCTTC.

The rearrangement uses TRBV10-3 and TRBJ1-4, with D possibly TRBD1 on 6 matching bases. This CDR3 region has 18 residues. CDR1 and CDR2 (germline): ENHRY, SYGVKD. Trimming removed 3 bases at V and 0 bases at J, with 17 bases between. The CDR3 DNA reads TGTGCCATCAGTGAAACCCGTGTAGGGACAACAACTAATGAAAAACTGTTTTTT. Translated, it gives CAISETRVGTTTNEKLFF.

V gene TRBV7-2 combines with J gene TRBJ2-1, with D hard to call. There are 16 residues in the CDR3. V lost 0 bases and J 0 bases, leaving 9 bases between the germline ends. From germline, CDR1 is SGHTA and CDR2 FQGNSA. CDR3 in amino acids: CASSLAAISSYNEQFF. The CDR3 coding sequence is TGTGCCAGCAGCTTAGCGGCAATTAGCTCCTACAATGAGCAGTTCTTC.

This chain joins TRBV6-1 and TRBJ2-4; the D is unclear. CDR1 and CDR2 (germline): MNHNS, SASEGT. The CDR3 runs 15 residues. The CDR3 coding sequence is TGTGCTTCCAACCAAGGGTCTGTAGCCAAAAACATTCAGTACTTC. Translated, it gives CASNQGSVAKNIQYF.

As DNA, the CDR3 is TGTGCCAGCAGCTTCTCAGGGGTGAACACTGAAGCTTTCTTT. Amino acids: CASSFSGVNTEAFF. V and J are TRBV7-2 and TRBJ1-1; D may be TRBD1 (6 bases). The V end was cut by 3 bases, the J end by 0 bases, with 8 bases between. There are 14 residues in the CDR3. Germline-derived CDR1 and CDR2 are SGHTA and FQGNSA.

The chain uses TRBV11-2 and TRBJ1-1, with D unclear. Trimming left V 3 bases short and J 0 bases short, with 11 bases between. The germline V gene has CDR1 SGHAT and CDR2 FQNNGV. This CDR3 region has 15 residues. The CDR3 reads CASSLDLSMNTEAFF. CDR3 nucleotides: TGTGCCAGCAGCTTGGATCTATCCATGAACACTGAAGCTTTCTTT.

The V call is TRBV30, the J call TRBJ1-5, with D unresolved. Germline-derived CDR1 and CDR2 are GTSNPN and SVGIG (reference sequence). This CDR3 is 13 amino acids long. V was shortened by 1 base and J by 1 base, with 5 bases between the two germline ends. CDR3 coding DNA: TGTGCCTGGAGTGGCTACAGCAATCAGCCCCAGCATTTT. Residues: CAWSGYSNQPQHF.

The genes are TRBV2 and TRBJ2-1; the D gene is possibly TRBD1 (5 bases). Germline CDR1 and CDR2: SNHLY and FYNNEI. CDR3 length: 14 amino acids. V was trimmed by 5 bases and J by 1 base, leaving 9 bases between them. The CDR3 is CASSPDISYNEQFF. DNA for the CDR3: TGTGCCAGCAGTCCGGACATTTCCTACAATGAGCAGTTCTTC.

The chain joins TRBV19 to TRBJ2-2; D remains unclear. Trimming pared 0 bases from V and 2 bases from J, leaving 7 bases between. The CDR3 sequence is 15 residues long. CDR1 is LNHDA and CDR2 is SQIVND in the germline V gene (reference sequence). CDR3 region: CASSIDAQNTGELFF. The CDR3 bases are TGTGCCAGTAGTATAGACGCCCAAAACACCGGGGAGCTGTTTTTT.

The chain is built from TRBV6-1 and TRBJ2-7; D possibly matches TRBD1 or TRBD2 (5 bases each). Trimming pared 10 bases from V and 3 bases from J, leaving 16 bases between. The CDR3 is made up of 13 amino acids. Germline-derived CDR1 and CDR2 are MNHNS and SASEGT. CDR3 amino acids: CATKPGRNYEQYF. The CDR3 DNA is TGTGCCACTAAACCGGGACGGAACTACGAGCAGTACTTC.

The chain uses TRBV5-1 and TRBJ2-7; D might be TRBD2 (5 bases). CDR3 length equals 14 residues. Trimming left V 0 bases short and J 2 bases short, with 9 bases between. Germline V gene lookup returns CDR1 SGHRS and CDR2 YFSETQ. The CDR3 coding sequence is TGCGCCAGCAGCTTGGAGCGAGCGGCCTACGAGCAGTACTTC. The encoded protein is CASSLERAAYEQYF.

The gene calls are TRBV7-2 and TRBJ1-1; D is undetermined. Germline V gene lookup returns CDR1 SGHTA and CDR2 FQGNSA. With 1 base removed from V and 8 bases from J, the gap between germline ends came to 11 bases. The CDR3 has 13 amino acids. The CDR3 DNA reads TGTGCCAGCAGCTTAGTAGGTGTCAGGGAAGCTTTCTTT. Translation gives CASSLVGVREAFF.

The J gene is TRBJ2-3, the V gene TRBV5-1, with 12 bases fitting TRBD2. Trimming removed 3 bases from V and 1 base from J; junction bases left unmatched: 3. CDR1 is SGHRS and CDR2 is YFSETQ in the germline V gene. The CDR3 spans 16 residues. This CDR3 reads CASSSGTSGRTDTQYF. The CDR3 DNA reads TGCGCCAGCAGCTCGGGGACTAGCGGGCGCACAGATACGCAGTATTTT.

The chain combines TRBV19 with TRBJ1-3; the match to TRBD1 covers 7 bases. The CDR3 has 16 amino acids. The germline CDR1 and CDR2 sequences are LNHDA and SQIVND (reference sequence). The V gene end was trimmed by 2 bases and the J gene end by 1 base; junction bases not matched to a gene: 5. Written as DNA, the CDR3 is TGTGCCAGTAGTATACAGGACAGGATTTCTGGAAACACCATATATTTT. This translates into CASSIQDRISGNTIYF.

The CDR3 loop reads CASTPTGGNYGYTF. DNA for the CDR3: TGTGCCAGCACTCCGACAGGGGGTAACTATGGCTACACCTTC. J is TRBJ1-2 and V is TRBV28, with TRBD1 identical over 9 bases. The CDR3 totals 14 residues. The J segment lost 1 base and the V segment lost 7 bases, leaving 4 bases of the junction unmatched. The germline V gene encodes CDR1 MDHEN and CDR2 SYDVKM.

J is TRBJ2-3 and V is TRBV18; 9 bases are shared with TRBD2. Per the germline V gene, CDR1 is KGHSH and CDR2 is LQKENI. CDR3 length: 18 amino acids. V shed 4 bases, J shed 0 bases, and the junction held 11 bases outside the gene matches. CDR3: CASSRQGQAGGSTDTQYF. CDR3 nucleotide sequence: TGTGCCAGCTCACGGCAGGGGCAAGCGGGAGGCAGCACAGATACGCAGTATTTT.

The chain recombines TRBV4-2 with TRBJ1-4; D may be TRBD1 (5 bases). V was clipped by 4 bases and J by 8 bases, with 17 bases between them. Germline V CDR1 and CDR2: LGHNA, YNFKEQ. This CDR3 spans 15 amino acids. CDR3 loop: CASSPNWDLMEKLFF. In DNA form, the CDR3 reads TGTGCCAGCAGCCCCAACTGGGACCTAATGGAAAAACTGTTTTTT.

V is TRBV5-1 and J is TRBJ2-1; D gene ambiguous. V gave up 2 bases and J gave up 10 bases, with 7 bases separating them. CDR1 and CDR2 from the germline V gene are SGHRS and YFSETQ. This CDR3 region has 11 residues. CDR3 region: CASSLSREQFF. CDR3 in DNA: TGCGCCAGCAGCTTAAGCCGCGAGCAGTTCTTC.

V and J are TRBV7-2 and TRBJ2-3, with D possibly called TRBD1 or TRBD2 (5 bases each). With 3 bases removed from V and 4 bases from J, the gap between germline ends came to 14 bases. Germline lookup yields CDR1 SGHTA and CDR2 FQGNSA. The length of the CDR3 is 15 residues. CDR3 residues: CASSLGPGLADTQYF. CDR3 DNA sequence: TGTGCCAGCAGCTTGGGGCCGGGATTAGCAGATACGCAGTATTTT.

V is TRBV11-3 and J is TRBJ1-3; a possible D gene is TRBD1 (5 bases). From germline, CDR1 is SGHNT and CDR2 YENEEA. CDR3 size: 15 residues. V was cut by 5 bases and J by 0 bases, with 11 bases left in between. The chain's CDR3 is CASSPAGLSGNTIYF. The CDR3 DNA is TGTGCCAGCAGCCCGGCAGGGCTCTCTGGAAACACCATATATTTT.

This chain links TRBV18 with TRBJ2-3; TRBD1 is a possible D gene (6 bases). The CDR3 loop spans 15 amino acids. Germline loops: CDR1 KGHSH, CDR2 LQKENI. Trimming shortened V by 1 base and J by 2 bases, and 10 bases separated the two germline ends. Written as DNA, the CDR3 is TGTGCCAGCTCACCACTTCAGGGGTTCACAGATACGCAGTATTTT. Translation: CASSPLQGFTDTQYF.

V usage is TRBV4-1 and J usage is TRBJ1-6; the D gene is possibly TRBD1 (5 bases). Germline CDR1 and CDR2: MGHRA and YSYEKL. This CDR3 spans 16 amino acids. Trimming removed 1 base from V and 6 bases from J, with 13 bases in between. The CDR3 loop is CASSQAGRIPNSPLHF. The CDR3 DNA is TGCGCCAGCAGCCAAGCAGGGCGTATCCCTAATTCACCCCTCCACTTT.

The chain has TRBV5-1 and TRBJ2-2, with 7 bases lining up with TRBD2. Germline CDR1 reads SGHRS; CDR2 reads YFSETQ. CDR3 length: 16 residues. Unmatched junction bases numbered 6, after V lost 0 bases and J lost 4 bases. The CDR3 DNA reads TGCGCCAGCAGCTTGGATTCAAGCGGGGTCACCGGGGAGCTGTTTTTT. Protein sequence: CASSLDSSGVTGELFF.